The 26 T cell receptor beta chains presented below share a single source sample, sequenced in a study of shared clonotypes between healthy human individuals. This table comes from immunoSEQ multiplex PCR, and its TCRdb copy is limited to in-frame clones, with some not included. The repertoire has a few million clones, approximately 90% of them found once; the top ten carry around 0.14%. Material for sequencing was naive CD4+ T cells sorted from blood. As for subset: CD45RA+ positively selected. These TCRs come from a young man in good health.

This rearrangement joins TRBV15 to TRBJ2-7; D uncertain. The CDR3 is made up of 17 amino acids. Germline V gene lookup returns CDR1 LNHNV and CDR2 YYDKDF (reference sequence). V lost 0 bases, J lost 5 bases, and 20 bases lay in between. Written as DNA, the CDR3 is TGTGCCACCAGCAGAGATTCTTTTGTACAAGGGTTCCACGAGCAGTACTTC. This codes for CATSRDSFVQGFHEQYF.

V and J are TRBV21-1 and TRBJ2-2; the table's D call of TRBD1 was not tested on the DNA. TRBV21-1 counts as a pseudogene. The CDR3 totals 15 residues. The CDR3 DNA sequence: TGTGCCAGCAGCAAAGCGCCAGGGGAAACCGGGGAGCTGTTTTTT. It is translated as CASSKAPGETGELFF.

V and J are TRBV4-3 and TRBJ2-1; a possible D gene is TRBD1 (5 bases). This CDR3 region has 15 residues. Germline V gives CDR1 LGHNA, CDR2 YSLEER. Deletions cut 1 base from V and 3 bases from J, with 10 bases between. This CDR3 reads CASSQVKGLYNEQFF. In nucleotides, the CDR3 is TGCGCCAGCAGCCAAGTGAAGGGGCTCTACAATGAGCAGTTCTTC.

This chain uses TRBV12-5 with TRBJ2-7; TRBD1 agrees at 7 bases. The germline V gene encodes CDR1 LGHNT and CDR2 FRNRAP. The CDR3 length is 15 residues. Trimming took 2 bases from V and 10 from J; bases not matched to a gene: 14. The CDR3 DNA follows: TGTGCTAGTGGTTTGCCGGGACAGCTAGGACCGATACAGTACTTC. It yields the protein CASGLPGQLGPIQYF.

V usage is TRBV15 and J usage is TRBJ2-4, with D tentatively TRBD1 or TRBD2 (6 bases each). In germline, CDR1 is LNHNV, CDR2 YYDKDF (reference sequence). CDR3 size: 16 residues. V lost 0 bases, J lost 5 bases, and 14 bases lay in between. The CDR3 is CATSRDRGPGENIQYF. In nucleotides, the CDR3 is TGTGCCACCAGCAGAGATCGGGGGCCCGGGGAAAACATTCAGTACTTC.

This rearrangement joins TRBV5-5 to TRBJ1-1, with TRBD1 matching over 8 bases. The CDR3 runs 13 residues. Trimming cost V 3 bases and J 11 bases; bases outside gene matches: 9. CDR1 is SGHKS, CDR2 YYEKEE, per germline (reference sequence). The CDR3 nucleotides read TGTGCCAGCAGCTCGTCAGGGGGCCAGTTTGCTTTCTTT. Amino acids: CASSSSGGQFAFF.

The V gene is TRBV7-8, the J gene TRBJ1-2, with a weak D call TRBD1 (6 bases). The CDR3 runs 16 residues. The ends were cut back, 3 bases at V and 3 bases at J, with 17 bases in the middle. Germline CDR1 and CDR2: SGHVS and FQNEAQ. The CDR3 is CASSLFVGGAYYGYTF. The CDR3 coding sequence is TGTGCCAGCAGCTTGTTCGTGGGGGGCGCTTACTATGGCTACACCTTC.

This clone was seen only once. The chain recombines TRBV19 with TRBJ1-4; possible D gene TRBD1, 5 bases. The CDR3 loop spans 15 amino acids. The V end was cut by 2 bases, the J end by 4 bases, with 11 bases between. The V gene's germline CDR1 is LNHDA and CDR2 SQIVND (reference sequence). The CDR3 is CASSIPGRSNEKLFF. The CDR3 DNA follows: TGTGCCAGTAGTATACCGGGACGGAGTAATGAAAAACTGTTTTTT.

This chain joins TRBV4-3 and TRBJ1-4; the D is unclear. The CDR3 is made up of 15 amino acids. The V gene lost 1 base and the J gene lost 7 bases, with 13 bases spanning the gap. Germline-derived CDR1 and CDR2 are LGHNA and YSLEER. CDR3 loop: CASSQADPGTEKLFF. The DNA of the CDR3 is TGCGCCAGCAGCCAAGCGGACCCAGGAACTGAAAAACTGTTTTTT.

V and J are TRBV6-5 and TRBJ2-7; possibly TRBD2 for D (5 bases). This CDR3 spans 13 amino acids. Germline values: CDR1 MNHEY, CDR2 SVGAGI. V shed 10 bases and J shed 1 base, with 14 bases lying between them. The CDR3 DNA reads TGTGCCACCTCGAGGGTGGCGTCCTACGAGCAGTACTTC. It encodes CATSRVASYEQYF.

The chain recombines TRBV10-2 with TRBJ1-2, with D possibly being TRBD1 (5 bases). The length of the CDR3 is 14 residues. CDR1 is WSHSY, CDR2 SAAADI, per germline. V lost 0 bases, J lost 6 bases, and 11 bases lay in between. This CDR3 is CASSESGGANGYTF. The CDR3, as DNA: TGCGCCAGCAGTGAGTCTGGTGGGGCGAATGGCTACACCTTC.

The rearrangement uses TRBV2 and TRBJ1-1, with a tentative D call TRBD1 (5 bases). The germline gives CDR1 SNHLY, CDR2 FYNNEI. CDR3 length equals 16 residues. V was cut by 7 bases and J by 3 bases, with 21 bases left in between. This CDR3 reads CASNSGGGRPYTEAFF. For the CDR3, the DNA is TGTGCCAGCAACTCTGGGGGTGGCAGGCCCTACACTGAAGCTTTCTTT.

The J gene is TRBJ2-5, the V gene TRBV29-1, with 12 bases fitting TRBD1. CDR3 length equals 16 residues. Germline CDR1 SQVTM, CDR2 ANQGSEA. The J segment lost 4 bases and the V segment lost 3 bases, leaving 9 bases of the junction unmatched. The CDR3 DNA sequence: TGCAGCGTTGACGGGGACAGGGGGCGAGCGGGAGAGACCCAGTACTTC. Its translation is CSVDGDRGRAGETQYF.

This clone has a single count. CDR3 loop: CASSERRVSSGNTIYF. The CDR3 nucleotides read TGTGCCAGCTCTGAGAGGAGGGTGAGCTCTGGAAACACCATATATTTT. The chain couples TRBV18 to TRBJ1-3; D gene unclear. The CDR3 sequence is 16 residues long. Trimming cost V 6 bases and J 0 bases, with 15 bases left between them. In germline, CDR1 is KGHSH, CDR2 LQKENI.

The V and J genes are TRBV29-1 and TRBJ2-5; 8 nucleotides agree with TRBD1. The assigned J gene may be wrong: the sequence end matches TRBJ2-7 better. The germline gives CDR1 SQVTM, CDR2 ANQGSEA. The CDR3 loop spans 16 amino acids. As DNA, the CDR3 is TGCAGCGTTGAAGGGTCCCGACAGGGGAGCTCCTACGAGCAGTACTTC. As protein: CSVEGSRQGSSYEQYF.

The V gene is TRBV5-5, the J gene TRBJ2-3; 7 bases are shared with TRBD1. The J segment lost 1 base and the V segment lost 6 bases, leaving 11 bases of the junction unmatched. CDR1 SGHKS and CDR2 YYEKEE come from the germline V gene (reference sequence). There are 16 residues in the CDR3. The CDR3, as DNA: TGTGCCAGCACCACACAGGGGAGCCCCGGCACAGATACGCAGTATTTT. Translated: CASTTQGSPGTDTQYF.

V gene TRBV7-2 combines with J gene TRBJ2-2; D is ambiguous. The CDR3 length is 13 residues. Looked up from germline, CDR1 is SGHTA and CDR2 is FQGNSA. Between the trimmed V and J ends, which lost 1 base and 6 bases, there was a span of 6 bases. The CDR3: CASSLDRSGELFF. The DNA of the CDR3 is TGTGCCAGCAGCTTAGATCGATCCGGGGAGCTGTTTTTT.

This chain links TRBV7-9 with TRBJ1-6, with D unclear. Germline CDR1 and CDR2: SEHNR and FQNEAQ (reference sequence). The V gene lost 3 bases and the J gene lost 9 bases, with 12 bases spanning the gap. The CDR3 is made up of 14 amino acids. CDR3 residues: CASSLEGSVSPLHF. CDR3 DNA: TGTGCCAGCAGCTTGGAGGGATCAGTTTCACCCCTCCACTTT.

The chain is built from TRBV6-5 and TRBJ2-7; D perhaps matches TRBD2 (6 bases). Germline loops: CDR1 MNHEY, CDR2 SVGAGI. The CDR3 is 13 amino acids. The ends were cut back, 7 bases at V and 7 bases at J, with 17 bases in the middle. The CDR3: CASTGGISGEQYF. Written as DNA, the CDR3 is TGTGCCAGCACGGGCGGGATAAGCGGTGAGCAGTACTTC.

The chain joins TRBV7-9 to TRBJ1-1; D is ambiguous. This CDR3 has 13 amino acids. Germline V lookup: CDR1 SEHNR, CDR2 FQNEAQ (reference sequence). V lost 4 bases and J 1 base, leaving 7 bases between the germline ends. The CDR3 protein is CASSYDKNTEAFF. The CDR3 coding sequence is TGTGCCAGCAGCTACGACAAGAACACTGAAGCTTTCTTT.

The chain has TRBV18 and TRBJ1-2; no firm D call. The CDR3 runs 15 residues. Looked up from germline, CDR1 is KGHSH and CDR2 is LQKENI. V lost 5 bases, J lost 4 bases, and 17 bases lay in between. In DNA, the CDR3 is TGTGCCAGCTCATCAACAACGACGCACACCTATGGCTACACCTTC. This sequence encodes CASSSTTTHTYGYTF.

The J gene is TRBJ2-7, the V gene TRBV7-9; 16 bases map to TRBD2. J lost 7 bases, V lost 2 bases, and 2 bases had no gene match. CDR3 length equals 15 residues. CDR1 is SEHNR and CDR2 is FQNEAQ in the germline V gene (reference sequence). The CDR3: CASSLMGLAGGEQYF. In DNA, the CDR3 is TGTGCCAGCAGCTTAATGGGACTAGCGGGAGGGGAGCAGTACTTC. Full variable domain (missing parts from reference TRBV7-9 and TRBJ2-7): DTGVSQNPRHKITKRGQNVTFRCDPISEHNRLYWYRQTLGQGPEFLTYFQNEAQLEKSRLLSDRFSAERPKGSFSTLEIQRTEQGDSAMYLCASSLMGLAGGEQYFGPGTRLTVT.

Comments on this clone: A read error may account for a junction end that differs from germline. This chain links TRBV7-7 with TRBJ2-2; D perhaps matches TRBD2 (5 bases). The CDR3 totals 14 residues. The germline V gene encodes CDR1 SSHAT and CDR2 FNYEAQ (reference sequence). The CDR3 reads CASSPLGVTGELFF. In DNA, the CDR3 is TGTGCTAGCAGCCCACTAGGCGTGACCGGGGAGCTGTTTTTT.

The CDR3 spells CASRPGLAGLGSYNEQFF. DNA of the CDR3: TGTGCCAGTAGGCCGGGACTAGCGGGTCTCGGCTCCTACAATGAGCAGTTCTTC. The chain couples TRBV19 to TRBJ2-1; 12 bases line up with TRBD2. CDR1 is LNHDA, CDR2 SQIVND, per germline (reference sequence). The V segment lost 6 bases and the J segment 0 bases; nucleotides outside the gene matches: 9. The CDR3 totals 18 residues. The full variable domain, with the rest looked up from reference TRBV19 and TRBJ2-1, is DGGITQSPKYLFRKEGQNVTLSCEQNLNHDAMYWYRQDPGQGLRLIYYSQIVNDFQKGDIAEGYSVSREKKESFPLTVTSAQKNPTAFYLCASRPGLAGLGSYNEQFFGPGTRLTVL.

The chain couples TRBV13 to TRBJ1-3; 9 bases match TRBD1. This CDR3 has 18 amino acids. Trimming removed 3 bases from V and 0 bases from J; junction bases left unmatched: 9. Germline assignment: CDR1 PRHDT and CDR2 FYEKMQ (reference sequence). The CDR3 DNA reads TGTGCCAGCAGCTTTACCAACAGGGGGCGCGCCTCTGGAAACACCATATATTTT. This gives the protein CASSFTNRGRASGNTIYF.

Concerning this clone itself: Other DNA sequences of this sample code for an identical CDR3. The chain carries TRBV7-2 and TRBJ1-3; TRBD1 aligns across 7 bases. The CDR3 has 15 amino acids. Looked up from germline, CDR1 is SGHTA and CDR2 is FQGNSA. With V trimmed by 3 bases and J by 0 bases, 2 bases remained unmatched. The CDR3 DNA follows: TGTGCCAGCAGCTTGACAGGGTACTCTGGAAACACCATATATTTT. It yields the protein CASSLTGYSGNTIYF.